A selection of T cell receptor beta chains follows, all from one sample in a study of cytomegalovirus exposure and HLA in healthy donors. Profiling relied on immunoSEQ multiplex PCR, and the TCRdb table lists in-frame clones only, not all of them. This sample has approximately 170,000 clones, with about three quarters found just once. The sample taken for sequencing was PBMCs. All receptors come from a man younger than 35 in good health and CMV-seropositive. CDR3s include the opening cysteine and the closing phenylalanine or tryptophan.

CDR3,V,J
CASSLVGSGGYTF,TRBV5-4,TRBJ1-2
CASSEQGFVGYTF,TRBV6-1,TRBJ1-2
CAPGGTGPGNTIYF,TRBV30,TRBJ1-3
CASSFLAGQNTGELFF,TRBV7-8,TRBJ2-2
CATQNRGVDEKLFF,TRBV6-6,TRBJ1-4
CASSPGRGGLGTGELFF,TRBV11-1,TRBJ2-2
CASRLAGETQYF,TRBV2,TRBJ2-5
CASAPPNRNTEAFF,TRBV14,TRBJ1-1
CASSGQYHETQYF,TRBV10-1,TRBJ2-5
CASSAVGAGPYNEQFF,TRBV6-1,TRBJ2-1
CASSPPPGTTNEKLFF,TRBV27,TRBJ1-4
CASSVPDRKYYGYTF,TRBV7-2,TRBJ1-2
CASRPLTTAYTDTQYF,TRBV14,TRBJ2-3
CASSLGGNPSTDTQYF,TRBV5-1,TRBJ2-3
CASSWGQGNTEAFF,TRBV4-2,TRBJ1-1